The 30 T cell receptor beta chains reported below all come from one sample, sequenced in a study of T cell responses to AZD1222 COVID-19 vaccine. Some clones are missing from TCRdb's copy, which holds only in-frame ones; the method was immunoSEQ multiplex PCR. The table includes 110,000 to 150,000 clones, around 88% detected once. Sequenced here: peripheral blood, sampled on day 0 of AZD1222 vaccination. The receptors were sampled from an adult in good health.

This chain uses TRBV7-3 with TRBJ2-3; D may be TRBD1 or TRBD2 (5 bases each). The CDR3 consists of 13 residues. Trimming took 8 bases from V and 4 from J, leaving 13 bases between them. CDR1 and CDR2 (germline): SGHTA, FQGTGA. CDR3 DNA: TGTGCCAGCCGAGATGGGGGTTCAGATACGCAGTATTTT. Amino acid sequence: CASRDGGSDTQYF.

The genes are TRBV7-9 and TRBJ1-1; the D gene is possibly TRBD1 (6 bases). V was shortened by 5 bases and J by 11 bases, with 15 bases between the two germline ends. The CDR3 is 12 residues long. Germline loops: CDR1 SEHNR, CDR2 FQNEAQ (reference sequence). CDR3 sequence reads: CASSTGTSQAFF. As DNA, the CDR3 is TGTGCCAGCAGCACCGGGACATCGCAGGCTTTCTTT.

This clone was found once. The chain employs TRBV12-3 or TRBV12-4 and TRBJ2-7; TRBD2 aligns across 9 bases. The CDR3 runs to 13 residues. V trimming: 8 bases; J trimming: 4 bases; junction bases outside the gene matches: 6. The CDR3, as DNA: TGTGCCAGCGCTAGCCTAGCGGGATACGAGCAGTACTTC. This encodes CASASLAGYEQYF.

In nucleotides, the CDR3 is TGTGCCAGTAGTATCCTAGCGGGAGTGACCACAGATACGCAGTATTTT. Protein product: CASSILAGVTTDTQYF. The rearrangement joins TRBV19 to TRBJ2-3; 10 bases fit TRBD2. J was trimmed by 2 bases and V by 3 bases; bases with no gene match: 5. From germline, CDR1 is LNHDA and CDR2 SQIVND (reference sequence). CDR3 length: 16 residues.

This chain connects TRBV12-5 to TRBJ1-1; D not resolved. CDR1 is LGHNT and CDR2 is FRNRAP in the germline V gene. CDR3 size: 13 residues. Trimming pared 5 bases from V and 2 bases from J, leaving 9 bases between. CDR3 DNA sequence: TGTGCTAGTGGTCTGGACGGTAACACTGAAGCTTTCTTT. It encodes CASGLDGNTEAFF.

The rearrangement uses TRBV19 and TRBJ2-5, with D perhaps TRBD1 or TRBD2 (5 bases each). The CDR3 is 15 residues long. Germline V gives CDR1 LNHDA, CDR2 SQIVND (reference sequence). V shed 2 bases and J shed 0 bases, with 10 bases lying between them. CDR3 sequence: CASSISQGHQETQYF. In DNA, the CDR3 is TGTGCCAGTAGTATAAGTCAGGGACACCAAGAGACCCAGTACTTC.

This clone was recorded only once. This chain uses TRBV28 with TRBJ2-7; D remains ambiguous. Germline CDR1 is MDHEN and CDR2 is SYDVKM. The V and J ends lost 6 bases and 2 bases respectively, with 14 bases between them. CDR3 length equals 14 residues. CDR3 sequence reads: CASRPGRFTYEQYF. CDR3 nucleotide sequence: TGTGCCAGCAGGCCGGGTCGTTTTACCTACGAGCAGTACTTC.

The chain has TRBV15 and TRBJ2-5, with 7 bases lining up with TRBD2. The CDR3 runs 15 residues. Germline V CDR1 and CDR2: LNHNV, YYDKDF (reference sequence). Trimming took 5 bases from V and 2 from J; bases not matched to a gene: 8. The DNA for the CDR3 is TGTGCCACCAGCGCCTCTTGGGGGGGGCAAGAGACCCAGTACTTC. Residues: CATSASWGGQETQYF.

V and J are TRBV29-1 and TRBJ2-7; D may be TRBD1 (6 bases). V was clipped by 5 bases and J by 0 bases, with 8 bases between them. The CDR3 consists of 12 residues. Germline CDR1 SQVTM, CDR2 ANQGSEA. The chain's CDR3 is CSVRDNSYEQYF. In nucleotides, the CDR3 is TGCAGCGTTAGGGACAACTCCTACGAGCAGTACTTC.

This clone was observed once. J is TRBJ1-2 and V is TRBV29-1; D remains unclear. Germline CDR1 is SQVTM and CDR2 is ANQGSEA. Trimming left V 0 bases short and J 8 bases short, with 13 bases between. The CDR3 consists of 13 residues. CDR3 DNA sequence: TGCAGCGTTGAAGAACCTCAGCGCAGCGGCTACACCTTC. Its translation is CSVEEPQRSGYTF.

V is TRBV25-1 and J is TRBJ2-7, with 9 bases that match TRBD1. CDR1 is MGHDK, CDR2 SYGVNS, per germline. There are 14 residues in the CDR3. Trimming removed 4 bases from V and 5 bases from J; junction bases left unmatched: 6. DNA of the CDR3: TGTGCCAGCAGTGCGGGACAGGGCGTCGACGAGCAGTACTTC. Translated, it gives CASSAGQGVDEQYF.

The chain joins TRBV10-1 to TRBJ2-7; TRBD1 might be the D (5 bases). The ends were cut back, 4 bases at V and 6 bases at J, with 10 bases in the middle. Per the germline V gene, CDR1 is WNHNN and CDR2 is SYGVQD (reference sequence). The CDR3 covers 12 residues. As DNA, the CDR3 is TGCGCCAGCAGTGGCAGGGCTTCCGAGCAGTACTTC. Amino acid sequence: CASSGRASEQYF.

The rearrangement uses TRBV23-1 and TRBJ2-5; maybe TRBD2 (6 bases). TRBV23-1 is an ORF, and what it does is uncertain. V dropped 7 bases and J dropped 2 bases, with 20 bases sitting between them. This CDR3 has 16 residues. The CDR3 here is CASKSSLRDRQETQYF. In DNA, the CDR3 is TGCGCCAGCAAGTCGAGTCTGCGGGATAGGCAAGAGACCCAGTACTTC.

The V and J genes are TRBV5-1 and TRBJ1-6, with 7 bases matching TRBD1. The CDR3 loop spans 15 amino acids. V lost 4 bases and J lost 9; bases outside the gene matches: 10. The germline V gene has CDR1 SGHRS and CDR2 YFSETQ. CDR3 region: CASSPGQGVVSPLHF. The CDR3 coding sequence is TGCGCCAGCAGCCCGGGCCAGGGGGTAGTTTCACCCCTCCACTTT.

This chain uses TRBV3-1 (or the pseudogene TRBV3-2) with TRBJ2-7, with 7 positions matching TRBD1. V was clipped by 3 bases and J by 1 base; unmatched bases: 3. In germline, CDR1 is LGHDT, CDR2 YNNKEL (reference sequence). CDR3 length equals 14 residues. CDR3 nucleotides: TGTGCCAGCAGCCATACGACAGGGTCCTACGAGCAGTACTTC. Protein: CASSHTTGSYEQYF.

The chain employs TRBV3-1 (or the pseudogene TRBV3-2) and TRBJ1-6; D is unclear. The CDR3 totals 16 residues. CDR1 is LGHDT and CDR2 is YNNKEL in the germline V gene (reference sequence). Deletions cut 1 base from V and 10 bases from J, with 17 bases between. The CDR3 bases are TGTGCCAGCAGCCAAGTGTTAGGCTTGATATCATCACCCCTCCACTTT. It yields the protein CASSQVLGLISSPLHF.

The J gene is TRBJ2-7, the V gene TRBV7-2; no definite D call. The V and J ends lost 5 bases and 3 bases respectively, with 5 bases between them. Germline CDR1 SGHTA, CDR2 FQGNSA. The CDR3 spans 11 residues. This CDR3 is CASSSYYEQYF. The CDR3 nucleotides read TGTGCCAGCAGCAGTTACTACGAGCAGTACTTC.

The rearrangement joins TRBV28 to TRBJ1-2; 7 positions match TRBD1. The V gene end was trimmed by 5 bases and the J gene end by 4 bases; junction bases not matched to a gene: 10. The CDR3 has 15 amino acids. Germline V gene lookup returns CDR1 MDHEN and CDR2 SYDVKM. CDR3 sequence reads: CASSRGGGGVYGYTF. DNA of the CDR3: TGTGCCAGCAGTCGGGGAGGGGGCGGTGTCTATGGCTACACCTTC.

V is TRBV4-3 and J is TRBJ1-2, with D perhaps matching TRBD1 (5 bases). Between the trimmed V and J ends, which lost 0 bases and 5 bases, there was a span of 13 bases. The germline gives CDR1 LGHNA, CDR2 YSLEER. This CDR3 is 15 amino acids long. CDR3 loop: CASSQDRTSLYGYTF. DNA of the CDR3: TGCGCCAGCAGCCAAGACAGGACAAGCTTATATGGCTACACCTTC.

CDR3 in amino acids: CASSLVGFSNYGYTF. For the CDR3, the DNA is TGTGCCAGCAGCTTAGTAGGGTTTTCTAACTATGGCTACACCTTC. V is TRBV7-7 and J is TRBJ1-2; unclear D gene. Trimming removed 1 base from V and 0 bases from J, with 9 bases in between. Germline CDR1 SSHAT, CDR2 FNYEAQ (reference sequence). This CDR3 is 15 amino acids long.

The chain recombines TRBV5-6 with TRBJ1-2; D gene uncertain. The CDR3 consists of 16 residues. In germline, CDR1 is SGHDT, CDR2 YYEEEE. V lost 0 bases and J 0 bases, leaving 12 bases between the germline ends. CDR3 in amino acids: CASSLALAVANYGYTF. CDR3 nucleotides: TGTGCCAGCAGCTTGGCTCTTGCAGTAGCTAACTATGGCTACACCTTC.

The CDR3 spells CASGSSGRVEEKLFF. CDR3 nucleotides: TGTGCCAGCGGAAGTAGCGGGAGGGTTGAGGAAAAACTGTTTTTT. The rearrangement uses TRBV5-5 and TRBJ1-4; D is ambiguous. V was cut by 7 bases and J by 8 bases, with 21 bases left in between. Germline values: CDR1 SGHKS, CDR2 YYEKEE (reference sequence). This CDR3 is 15 amino acids long.

The CDR3 spells CASKDRGAGNTEAFF. The CDR3 DNA reads TGTGCCAGCAAAGACCGGGGGGCGGGGAACACTGAAGCTTTCTTT. The J gene is TRBJ1-1, the V gene TRBV7-2, with a weak D call TRBD1 (6 bases). Germline V gene data show CDR1 as SGHTA and CDR2 as FQGNSA. Trimming shortened V by 7 bases and J by 1 base, and 16 bases separated the two germline ends. This CDR3 has 15 residues.

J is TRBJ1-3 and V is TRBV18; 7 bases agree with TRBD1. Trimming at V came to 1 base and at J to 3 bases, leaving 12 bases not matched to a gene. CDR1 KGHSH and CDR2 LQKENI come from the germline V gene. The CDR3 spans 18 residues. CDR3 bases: TGTGCCAGCTCACCACGGGCCGGAGGGGGCGTATTTGGAAACACCATATATTTT. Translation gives CASSPRAGGGVFGNTIYF.

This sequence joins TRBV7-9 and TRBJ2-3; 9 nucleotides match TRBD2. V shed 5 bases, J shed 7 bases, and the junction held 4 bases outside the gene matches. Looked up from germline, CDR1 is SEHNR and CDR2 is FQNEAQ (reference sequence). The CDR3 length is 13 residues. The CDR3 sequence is CASSPGTSNTQYF. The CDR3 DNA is TGTGCCAGCAGCCCCGGGACTAGCAATACGCAGTATTTT. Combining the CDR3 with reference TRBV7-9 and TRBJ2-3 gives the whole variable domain DTGVSQNPRHKITKRGQNVTFRCDPISEHNRLYWYRQTLGQGPEFLTYFQNEAQLEKSRLLSDRFSAERPKGSFSTLEIQRTEQGDSAMYLCASSPGTSNTQYFGPGTRLTVL.

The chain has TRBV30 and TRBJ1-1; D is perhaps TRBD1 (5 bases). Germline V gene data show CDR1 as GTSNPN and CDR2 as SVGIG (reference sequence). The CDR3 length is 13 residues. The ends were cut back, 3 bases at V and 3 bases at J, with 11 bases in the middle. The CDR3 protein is CAWSGGSDTEAFF. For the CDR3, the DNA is TGTGCCTGGAGCGGGGGGTCGGACACTGAAGCTTTCTTT.

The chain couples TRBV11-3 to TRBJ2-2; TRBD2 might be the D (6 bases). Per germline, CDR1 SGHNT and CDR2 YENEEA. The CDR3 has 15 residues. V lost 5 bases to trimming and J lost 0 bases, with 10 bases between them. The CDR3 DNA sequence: TGTGCCAGCAGCCCGGGGGACGCGAACACCGGGGAGCTGTTTTTT. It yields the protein CASSPGDANTGELFF.

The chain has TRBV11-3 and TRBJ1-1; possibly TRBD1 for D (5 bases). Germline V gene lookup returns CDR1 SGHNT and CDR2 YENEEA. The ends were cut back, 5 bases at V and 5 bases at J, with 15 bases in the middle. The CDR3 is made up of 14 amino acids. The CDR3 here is CASSRDGGKTEAFF. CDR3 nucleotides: TGTGCCAGCAGCCGGGACGGAGGGAAGACTGAAGCTTTCTTT. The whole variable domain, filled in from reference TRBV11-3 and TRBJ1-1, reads EAGVVQSPRYKIIEKKQPVAFWCNPISGHNTLYWYLQNLGQGPELLIRYENEEAVDDSQLPKDRFSAERLKGVDSTLKIQPAELGDSAVYLCASSRDGGKTEAFFGQGTRLTVV.

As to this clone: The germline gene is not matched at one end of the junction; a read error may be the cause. CDR3 sequence reads: CALSNRGNTGELFF. CDR3 nucleotides: TGTGCCTTGAGTAACAGGGGTAACACCGGGGAGCTGTTTTTT. The chain is built from TRBV30 and TRBJ2-2, with 7 bases matching TRBD1. The germline gives CDR1 GTSNPN, CDR2 SVGIG (reference sequence). The CDR3 runs 14 residues.

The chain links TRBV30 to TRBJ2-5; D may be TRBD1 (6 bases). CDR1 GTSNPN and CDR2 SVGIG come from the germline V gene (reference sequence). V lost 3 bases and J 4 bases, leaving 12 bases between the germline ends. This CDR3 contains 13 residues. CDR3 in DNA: TGTGCCTGGAGCCCACAGGGCGGAGAGACCCAGTACTTC. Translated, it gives CAWSPQGGETQYF.